This T cell receptor (beta chain) stems from a study of neoadjuvant anti-PD-1 for oral cavity cancer. Time point denoted: after neoadjuvant nivolumab, at surgical resection. Measured with immunoSEQ multiplex PCR; TCRdb has only the in-frame clones, and not every one. The sample records tens of thousands of clones, 20% to 30% being singletons. Germline lookup yields CDR1 MNHNY and CDR2 SVGAGI (reference sequence). V lost 5 bases, J lost 4 bases, and 5 bases stayed unmatched. The CDR3 is 14 residues long. This sequence joins TRBV6-6 and TRBJ1-5, with TRBD1 matching over 7 bases. This TCR came from a person aged 35 to 85 with oral cavity squamous cell carcinoma. The sequencing used tumor tissue, collected after nivolumab (anti-PD-1) treatment. CDR3 DNA: TGTGCCAGCAGTGACAGGGATTCGAATCAGCCCCAGCATTTT. This sequence encodes CASSDRDSNQPQHF.